The next 2 T cell receptor beta chains were all read from a single sample in a study of vaccination effects on CD4 cells after COVID-19. The data were produced by immunoSEQ multiplex PCR, yet TCRdb's version contains in-frame clones alone and is incomplete. The sample has around 63,000 clones, roughly 75% seen once. Expansion with viral peptide pools was applied to antigen-specific CD4+ T cells by the ViraFEST assay prior to sequencing. Subsequent to a culture period of less than twelve days, CD4+ T cells were isolated. The study found no prior SARS-CoV-2 infection in the vaccine recipients, who tested negative for nucleocapsid antibodies. Their antigens remain unidentified. The material sequenced was CD4+ T cells from PBMCs cultured with HCoV-OC43 spike peptides, taken before COVID-19 vaccination. Subset given: HCoV-OC43 spike overlapping peptide pool stimulation. Receptors originate from a human donor who received a COVID-19 vaccine.

V gene TRBV6-5 combines with J gene TRBJ2-2; D is unresolved. The CDR3 has 13 residues. The V and J ends lost 8 bases and 7 bases respectively, with 14 bases between them. The germline V gene encodes CDR1 MNHEY and CDR2 SVGAGI. CDR3 nucleotides: TGTGCCAGCGAACTTACCCGGTTCGGGGAGCTGTTTTTT. This translates into CASELTRFGELFF.

The chain couples TRBV24-1 to TRBJ1-1; D is perhaps TRBD1 (5 bases). Trimming pared 3 bases from V and 6 bases from J, leaving 13 bases between. The CDR3 contains 14 residues. The germline CDR1 and CDR2 sequences are KGHDR and SFDVKD. The CDR3 here is CATSDRSGTAEAFF. CDR3 DNA: TGTGCCACCAGTGATCGATCGGGGACCGCTGAAGCTTTCTTT.